Reported below is one T cell receptor (beta chain). Trimming took off 2 bases at V and 0 bases at J, with 7 bases between the two ends. CDR3 length equals 14 residues. Germline values: CDR1 MNHEY, CDR2 SMNVEV (reference sequence). These data originate in a study of blood T cell repertoires in COVID-19. In the study overall: Samples of COVID-19 (acute and convalescent) were obtained from the United States, Italy and Spain. T cells, B-cell-depleted T cells, or PBMCs supplied cDNA or gDNA.

Per the original methods: From reference gene primer amplification, estimates of nucleated cell counts were derived. Assay used: immunoSEQ multiplex PCR; TCRdb lists only in-frame clones, some missing. Clone size and the V and J calls come from that table; the DNA yielded D and trimming. The profile shows 250,000 or so clones, approximately 86% of them singletons. This sequence was found in a man aged 40-50 years with active or convalescent COVID-19. The J gene is TRBJ1-1, the V gene TRBV27; D remains unclear. The sequencing sample was made of peripheral blood. CDR3 sequence reads: CASSLQQLNTEAFF. CDR3 sequence (DNA): TGTGCCAGCAGTTTACAACAGTTGAACACTGAAGCTTTCTTT.